In this sample, the clone carrying this T cell receptor beta chain turned up a few times. The ends were cut back, 3 bases at V and 9 bases at J, with 20 bases in the middle. Germline loops: CDR1 KGHDR, CDR2 SFDVKD. CDR3 length equals 16 residues. TCRdb analysed the RT-PCR reads with MiXCR anew, one entry per CDR3 protein. The data hold approximately 720,000 distinct CDR3 sequences, with more than 13% observed a single time. This chain links TRBV24-1 with TRBJ2-1; D gene uncertain. This TCR came from a female donor in good health, serving as a healthy control. Sequencing was performed on memory CD4+ T cells from blood. CDR3 coding DNA: TGTGCCACCAGTGATGCCAGACTCCCGGCCCCCCTTGAGCAGTTCTTC. Amino acids: CATSDARLPAPLEQFF.